The 5 T cell receptor beta chains presented below share a single source sample, sequenced in a study of shared clonotypes between healthy human individuals. The data were produced by immunoSEQ multiplex PCR, yet TCRdb's version contains in-frame clones alone and is incomplete. Here the sample spans roughly 2.5 million clones, more than 80% being singletons. The sample consisted of naive CD4+ T cells sorted from blood. Specified subset: CD45RA+ positively selected. The receptor source for this set is a man in his late teens or twenties in good health.

CDR3 DNA sequence: TGTGCCAGCAGCATAAACCCACAGATGACCTACGAGCAGTACTTC. It translates to CASSINPQMTYEQYF. The V and J genes are TRBV7-3 and TRBJ2-7; D is unclear. Trimming pared 5 bases from V and 2 bases from J, leaving 16 bases between. This CDR3 has 15 residues. Germline V gives CDR1 SGHTA, CDR2 FQGTGA. The variable domain in full, with the rest retrieved from reference TRBV7-3 and TRBJ2-7, is GAGVSQTPSNKVTEKGKYVELRCDPISGHTALYWYRQSLGQGPEFLIYFQGTGAADDSGLPNDRFFAVRPEGSVSTLKIQRTERGDSAVYLCASSINPQMTYEQYFGPGTRLTVT.

The CDR3 spells CASSLVRGTNEKLFF. For the CDR3, the DNA is TGTGCCAGCAGCTTAGTCCGGGGGACTAATGAAAAACTGTTTTTT. The chain employs TRBV13 and TRBJ1-4; a weak D match, TRBD1 (5 bases). Germline V gives CDR1 PRHDT, CDR2 FYEKMQ (reference sequence). The V end was cut by 1 base, the J end by 2 bases, with 8 bases between. The CDR3 is 15 amino acids.

The chain employs TRBV6-1 and TRBJ1-1; tentative D call: TRBD1 (5 bases). With 6 bases removed from V and 1 base from J, the gap between germline ends came to 12 bases. The CDR3 sequence is 14 residues long. CDR1 is MNHNS and CDR2 is SASEGT in the germline V gene. CDR3 residues: CASRTTTANTEAFF. In DNA, the CDR3 is TGTGCCAGCAGAACTACGACAGCGAACACTGAAGCTTTCTTT.

This clone was detected once. The CDR3 reads CASSWSWAGEGETQYF. Written as DNA, the CDR3 is TGCGCCAGCAGTTGGTCATGGGCGGGAGAAGGGGAGACCCAGTACTTC. This chain joins TRBV5-1 and TRBJ2-5, with 7 positions matching TRBD2. CDR1 and CDR2 from the germline V gene are SGHRS and YFSETQ. The ends lost 5 bases at V and 5 bases at J; junction bases unmatched: 15. This CDR3 contains 16 residues. Based on the CDR3 plus reference TRBV5-1 and TRBJ2-5, the full variable domain is KAGVTQTPRYLIKTRGQQVTLSCSPISGHRSVSWYQQTPGQGLQFLFEYFSETQRNKGNFPGRFSGRQFSNSRSEMNVSTLELGDSALYLCASSWSWAGEGETQYFGPGTRLLVL.

This clone appeared a single time. The rearrangement links TRBV27 to TRBJ2-7; perhaps D is TRBD1 or TRBD2 (5 bases each). CDR3 size: 13 residues. Germline-derived CDR1 and CDR2 are MNHEY and SMNVEV (reference sequence). V was pared by 8 bases and J by 2 bases, with 13 bases between. The DNA of the CDR3 is TGTGCCAGCCGAAAGGGACGGGCCTACGAGCAGTACTTC. It codes for CASRKGRAYEQYF.